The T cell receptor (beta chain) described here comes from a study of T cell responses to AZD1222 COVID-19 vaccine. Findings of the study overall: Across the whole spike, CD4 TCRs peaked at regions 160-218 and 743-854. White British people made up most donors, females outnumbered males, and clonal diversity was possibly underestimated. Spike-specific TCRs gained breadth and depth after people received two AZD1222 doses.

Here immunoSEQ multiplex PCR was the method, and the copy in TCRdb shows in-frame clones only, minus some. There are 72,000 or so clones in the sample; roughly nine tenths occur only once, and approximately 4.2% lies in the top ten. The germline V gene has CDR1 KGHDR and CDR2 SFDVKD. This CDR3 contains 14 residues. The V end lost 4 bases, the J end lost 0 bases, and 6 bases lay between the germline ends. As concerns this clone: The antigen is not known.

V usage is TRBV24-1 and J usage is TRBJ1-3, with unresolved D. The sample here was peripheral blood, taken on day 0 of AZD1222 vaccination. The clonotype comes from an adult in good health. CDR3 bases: TGTGCCACCAGTGACCCGGGCTCTGGAAACACCATATATTTT. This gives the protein CATSDPGSGNTIYF.